The TCR beta chain under discussion was sequenced for a study of T cell responses to AZD1222 COVID-19 vaccine. Worth noting for this clone: Its antigen remains unknown.

Points from the study as a whole: Baseline seropositives among AZD1222 recipients totaled only 5 to 7. Repertoires were obtained only post-peak T cell response. Spike was spanned by vaccine-associated CD4 TCRs, with dominance at 160-218 and 743-854.

Data came from immunoSEQ multiplex PCR; TCRdb stores just in-frame clones and leaves some out. The sample has approximately 150,000 clones; approximately 90% are singletons. This material consisted of peripheral blood, taken 28 days after the second AZD1222 dose. The receptor was derived from an adult who received the AZD1222 COVID-19 vaccine.

CDR3 DNA: TGTGCCAGCAGCTTTCAGGGGGGGACCCACAATGAGCAGTTCTTC. This gives the protein CASSFQGGTHNEQFF. V is TRBV5-8 and J is TRBJ2-1; D may match TRBD1 or TRBD2 (7 bases each). V shed 2 bases and J shed 5 bases, with 14 bases lying between them. This CDR3 is built from 15 residues. Germline V lookup: CDR1 SGHTS, CDR2 YDEGEE.